This T cell receptor (beta chain) was recovered during a study of cytomegalovirus exposure and HLA in healthy donors (TCRdb year 2017). Regarding the study in general: An earlier analysis of more than 550 of the donors reported 250 to 350 Gb of sequence data and approximately 120 million unique TCR beta sequences obtained from around 180 million T cells. The aim of the study was to test whether cataloging public T cell receptors could identify signatures of past pathogen exposure. Class I and class II HLA loci were covered by the typing at four-digit resolution. Among roughly 400 genotyped donors of the cohort, an average of approximately 240,000 unique TCR beta nucleotide sequences was sequenced per donor, of which about 19% were non-productive. Because of strong linkage in the cohort, 5 or 6 DR-DQ haplotypes were treated as single units for association and clustering. Typing coverage differed by locus: A, B, C, DRB1 and DQB1 were typed in roughly 620-630 donors, DQA1 in 522, DPA1 in 600 to 610, and DPB1 in just under 480. About 320 gigabases of sequencing data and some 85 million unique TCR sequences were included in an early release covering 550 to 800 HLA-typed donors. The study combined high-throughput TCR immunosequencing, statistical association of individual TCRs with disease status, and machine learning to predict cytomegalovirus infection status. Besides the first cohort of hundreds of subjects, a separate validation cohort made up of roughly 130 different subjects was used. An earlier analysis of approximately 630 of the donors applied high-throughput TCR beta sequencing to assess whether each TCR beta V gene segment acted as functional or pseudogenic. Rather than drawing on any new phenotypic data, the later analysis identified candidate immune exposures from TCR beta sequences and the way those sequences occurred across donors. Using immunosequencing, the study profiled T cell repertoires from 550 to 750 subjects and related those repertoires to cytomegalovirus serostatus. Donor age, sex, ethnicity and CMV serostatus were compiled alongside the repertoire data. A later genetic analysis took genome-wide SNP genotypes for about 60% of the roughly 670 donors and used that subset as a discovery cohort. Of the roughly 420 genotyped donors, 80% to 90% were placed in the genetic ancestry cluster associated with self-reported Caucasian donors. A later analysis re-examined previously published TCR beta repertoires from about 670 donors and added high-resolution HLA genotyping to investigate patterns of TCR occurrence. All discovery cohort repertoires had been generated on a single sequencing platform.

The investigation overall reported the following: Correlated functional status among segregating V segments might be attributable to linkage disequilibrium, but an unknown experimental factor could not be ruled out. Across donors, most TCR sequences were observed very rarely, whereas some public TCRs were present in many individuals. Because HLA typing was unavailable for some donors at each locus, only the typed subset was used in association tests. Because counts were too low, about 15 rarely observed V segments, including chromosome 9 orphons, were left out of the earlier analysis of over 550 of the donors. The classifier was reported to diagnose cytomegalovirus status with high specificity and sensitivity in both the original and validation cohorts. When HLA alleles, especially DR and DQ, strongly co-occurred, attributing TCR associations to individual alleles was difficult. An earlier analysis of approximately 600 of the donors showed that most TCR beta V segments appeared in productive rearrangements either about 87% or about 30% of the time, which broadly matched IMGT annotations. Specific HLA alleles were associated with 16,951 TCR beta sequences at a false discovery rate of 0.05 in a later analysis. The only immune exposure information available for the cohort was CMV serostatus. In vitro tests confirmed that three of the cytomegalovirus-associated TCR beta chains recognize cytomegalovirus antigens. In a later genetic analysis, a missense DCLRE1C variant was associated with V-gene and J-gene trimming of TCR beta chains, and the association was replicated in an independent cohort. The presence/absence analyses assumed that sequencing depth was roughly uniform across donors, and that assumption may not be true. A further reported finding was that TCR beta sequences accurately predicted the HLA-A and HLA-B alleles for most subjects in the first cohort. A later analysis found that most CMV-associated TCR beta chains appeared HLA-restricted, with HLA associations seemingly driven largely by CMV exposure. Some IMGT-functional V segments, including TRBV6-2 and TRBV6-3, could not be told apart with the 87-base-pair reads, so those segments were excluded. The authors suggested that the approach could potentially be extended to other disease states and immunological phenotypes. A group of highly shared sequence variants was considered likely to be a technical artifact of the sequencing pipeline. The study gave a list of under 200 TCR beta chains associated with cytomegalovirus. In a later analysis, HLA-associated TCR beta chains were found to be more clonally expanded and to have lower generation probabilities than equally common non-associated chains. In a later analysis, TCR association rates were found to vary across HLA loci, with the most associated TCRs seen for DRB1 alleles and the fewest for HLA-C alleles. Only TCR beta chains were sequenced in this cohort, and the absence of alpha or paired-chain data limited detectable features. Several of the top co-occurrence clusters appeared to be linked to parvovirus B19, influenza, CMV and Epstein-Barr virus, according to a later analysis. According to a later genetic analysis, donors in an Asian-associated ancestry cluster had fewer N-insertions in productive TCRs than the approximately 630-donor mean.

The cysteine opens and the phenylalanine closes a CDR3 of 13 amino acids. Only the CDR3 portion is preserved as DNA: 39 bases, with reading frame beginning at the first base. Trimming accounts for 4 bases at V and 5 bases at J, while the number of junction bases matched to no gene is 5. The germline V gene provides CDR1 LGHNA and CDR2 YNFKEQ. Receptors were amplified or captured by the immunoSEQ multiplex PCR assay. For the multiplex PCR, a mixture combining 60 forward primers for TCR Vbeta segments and 13 reverse primers for TCR Jbeta segments was used. The CDR3 region of rearranged TCR beta genes was amplified from genomic DNA with a multiplex PCR assay. On the Illumina HiSeq System, the amplified TCR beta libraries were sequenced as 87-base-pair reads. The original methods were these. A later analysis counted some 74 million unique TCR beta chains across the 666 repertoires, and roughly 10 million of these chains were shared by at least two donors. Raw reads were error-corrected and collapsed into unique sequences by a nearest-neighbor algorithm in which closely related sequences were merged to remove PCR and sequencing errors. Alignment of CDR3 sequences to IMGT reference sequences was used to assign V, D and J gene segments. Each retained sequence needed at least a six-nucleotide match to both a V gene segment and a J gene segment. A rearrangement was called productive if the CDR3 had no stop codons and remained in frame with V and J, and every other rearrangement was called non-productive. Following IMGT convention, CDR3 was defined as the stretch from the second conserved V-encoded cysteine to the conserved J-encoded phenylalanine. Sequences without an unambiguous match to a single V gene segment were excluded from the earlier analysis of approximately 560 of the donors. An earlier analysis of 550 to 650 of the donors classified V segments as functional when productive rearrangements were above 56.7% and as segregating when the standard deviation between donors was above 5%. To diagnose cytomegalovirus status from the catalog of TCR beta chain sequences, a statistical classification framework was built. In a later analysis, V and J genes were assigned by comparing TCR nucleotide sequences against IMGT/GENE-DB human TR gene sequences. The TCRdist pipeline was used in a later analysis to assign CDR3 sequences and most-parsimonious VDJ recombination scenarios. In a later analysis, each TCR beta chain was defined by its CDR3 amino acid sequence together with its V-gene family, and reads lacking a unique V-gene family were excluded. As a way to deal with suspected cross-contamination and a sequencing artifact, a later analysis dropped under 600 nucleotide sequences that were highly shared and had low generation probability. For each public chain, a later analysis derived a clonal expansion index from normalized ranks of inferred template counts within each repertoire. In a later analysis, generation probabilities were computed using a VDJ recombination model fitted to out-of-frame rearrangements, and the results were checked against IGoR. In a later analysis, TCR-TCR, TCR-HLA and TCR-CMV co-occurrence was scored with hypergeometric tests, and a repertoire-size bias correction was applied to TCR pairs. In a later analysis, false discovery rates were estimated by permuting HLA or CMV assignments 20 times. In a later analysis, co-occurring TCRs were grouped using DBSCAN, and TCRdist sequence similarity was added for clustering within HLA-allele-positive subsets. Co-occurrence clustering excluded repertoires with fewer than 30,000 or more than 120,000 public chains, plus five with anomalous nucleotide sharing. TCRdb took over this immuneACCESS table, retaining in-frame rearrangements with V and J assigned. Such tables are incomplete; in checked studies, under half of the missing clones stem from an unresolved V gene, and the remainder is unexplained. From that table come the V and J calls and clone size; the DNA was used to work out D and trimming. Within this sample are around 92,000 clones, with approximately 80% of them counted one time only. Of the sample, approximately 2% is held by the ten largest clones.

This clone was recorded a few times. Its antigen remains unidentified. Qualities for individual bases were not recorded, and no much larger clone is one base off. The cohort comprised fewer than 700 healthy bone marrow donors. Cohort members were all nominally healthy when sampled, although unrecorded immune exposures were likely present. The donor tested CMV seronegative and was one of the 352 seronegative cohort members. A peripheral blood sample was collected from each donor, and TCR beta sequencing was performed on peripheral blood mononuclear cells. Genomic DNA was extracted from the blood cell samples with the Qiagen DNeasy Blood Extraction Kit.

The TCR originated in a man younger than 35 in good health and CMV-seronegative. The sample consisted of PBMCs. In this chain, TRBV4-2 is recombined with TRBJ2-7, and 7 bases in between align with TRBD1. The CDR3 in this case is CASSLSGTDEQYF. The bases read TGTGCCAGCAGCCTTTCAGGGACAGACGAGCAGTACTTC.